Each of the 32 T cell receptor beta chains below was sequenced from the same sample in a study of T cells in women clearing cervical HPV infection. Method: immunoSEQ multiplex PCR; TCRdb's copy keeps in-frame clones and lacks some. The table for this sample gives 34,000 or so clones. Material: blood buffy coat. These receptors came from a woman aged 18-70 years with a cervical HPV16 infection that either progressed to CIN3+ or cleared (not recorded which).

Remarks on this clone: Sequencing ends 3 residues short of the CDR3 end; the germline J gene provides the rest. This chain connects TRBV12-3 or TRBV12-4 to TRBJ2-7, with D perhaps matching TRBD1 (8 bases). Deletions cut 4 bases from V and 5 bases from J, with 15 bases between. This CDR3 region has 14 residues. The sequenced part of the CDR3 DNA is TGTGCCAGCAGTTACAGGGGGGGGATGGACGAG. Translated, it gives CASSYRGGMDE. In full, the CDR3 is CASSYRGGMDEQYF.

With regard to this clone: The CDR3 end is not reached by the read, which stops 3 residues before it; the germline J gene fills it in. This chain links TRBV6-2 or TRBV6-3 with TRBJ2-1; tentatively, D is TRBD1 (6 bases). Germline values: CDR1 MNHEY, CDR2 SVGEGT. V gave up 2 bases and J gave up 2 bases, with 16 bases separating them. This CDR3 region has 17 residues. The CDR3 bases that were read are TGTGCCAGCAGTTACCGGGCTCAGGGGCGTACCTACAATGAG. Amino acid sequence: CASSYRAQGRTYNE. The full CDR3 reads CASSYRAQGRTYNEQFF.

As for this clone: The read falls 3 residues short of the CDR3 end, and the missing part is taken from the germline J gene. The V gene is TRBV20-1, the J gene TRBJ1-2, with D perhaps TRBD1 (5 bases). Trimming left V 6 bases short and J 3 bases short, with 17 bases between. Germline V gives CDR1 DFQATT, CDR2 SNEGSKA (reference sequence). This CDR3 contains 14 residues. The CDR3 bases that were read are TGCAGTGCGGGGGGGACGGGTTACGACTATGGC. Translated: CSAGGTGYDYG. The entire CDR3 reads CSAGGTGYDYGYTF.

Of note for this clone: The read finishes 3 residues shy of the CDR3 end, and the germline J gene is used to complete it. The chain is built from TRBV5-1 and TRBJ2-2; 9 nucleotides line up with TRBD1. The junction had 8 bases not matched to a gene; V was cut back by 6 bases and J by 5 bases. The CDR3 length is 15 residues. The germline gives CDR1 SGHRS, CDR2 YFSETQ. The CDR3 sequence is CASTRGQGGTGELFF. The CDR3 bases that were read are TGCGCCAGCACCCGGGGACAGGGCGGGACCGGGGAG.

A remark on this clone: The sequenced fragment ends 3 residues before the CDR3 boundary, so the rest is inferred from the germline J gene. The chain has TRBV29-1 and TRBJ1-2; TRBD1 is a possible D gene (6 bases). CDR3 length: 13 residues. The germline V gene encodes CDR1 SQVTM and CDR2 ANQGSEA. The covered CDR3 bases are TGCAGCGTAAAGGGAGGGCAGGGGTTCGGC. This translates into CSVKGGQGFG. The whole CDR3 region reads CSVKGGQGFGYTF.

To note about this clone: The read ends 3 residues early relative to the CDR3; the germline J gene fills the gap. The chain recombines TRBV23-1 with TRBJ2-4; D may be TRBD1 (6 bases). TRBV23-1 is noted as an ORF with a role that remains uncertain. The CDR3 contains 15 residues. The CDR3 reads CAAQEQGSPNYGQYF. The sequenced CDR3 bases are TGCGCCGCCCAAGAACAGGGTTCCCCTAACTATGGT.

About this clone itself: Its ends do not fully match the called genes, so a read error is possible. The read ends 3 residues early relative to the CDR3; the germline J gene fills the gap. This CDR3 is also generated by other DNA sequences in the sample. The chain links TRBV6-1 to TRBJ1-3; TRBD1 is a possible D gene (6 bases). Looked up from germline, CDR1 is MNHNS and CDR2 is SASEGT. This CDR3 region has 14 residues. The DNA read from the CDR3 is TGTGCCAGCAGTGGAGACAGGCACTTAAACACA. Translating it yields CASSGDRHLNT. The whole CDR3 reads CASSGDRHLNTIYF.

With respect to this clone: One end of the junction fails to match germline, which may point to a read error. The CDR3 is cut off 3 residues early in the read; its end comes from the germline J gene. V usage is TRBV29-1 and J usage is TRBJ2-1; D might be TRBD1 (7 bases). Germline CDR1 reads SQVTM; CDR2 reads ANQGSEA. The CDR3 length is 15 residues. The CDR3 loop is CGVEDPGGTYNEQFF. The sequenced part of the CDR3 DNA is TGCGGCGTTGAAGATCCAGGGGGGACCTACAATGAG.

With regard to this clone: The CDR3 is cut off 3 residues early in the read; its end comes from the germline J gene. The chain is built from TRBV25-1 and TRBJ2-2; TRBD2 agrees at 14 bases. Germline lookup yields CDR1 MGHDK and CDR2 SYGVNS. This CDR3 is 16 amino acids long. V shed 3 bases, J shed 7 bases, and the junction held 4 bases outside the gene matches. The CDR3 region is CASSERLAGGRGELFF. CDR3 DNA (partial): TGTGCCAGCAGTGAGAGACTAGCGGGAGGGCGCGGGGAG.

The DNA read from the CDR3 is TGTGCCAGCAGGGACAGGGGGCGCGTAGGGTATGGC. This encodes CASRDRGRVGYG. The complete CDR3 protein is CASRDRGRVGYGYTF. The chain recombines TRBV7-2 with TRBJ1-2; 11 bases line up with TRBD1. The read ends 3 residues shy of where the CDR3 ends; the end is completed using the germline J gene. V gave up 6 bases and J gave up 5 bases; unmatched junction bases: 8. Germline lookup yields CDR1 SGHTA and CDR2 FQGNSA. The CDR3 consists of 15 residues.

Turning to this clone: The read gets to within 3 residues of the CDR3 end, and the germline J gene fills in the rest. The chain is built from TRBV27 and TRBJ2-3, with 11 bases matching TRBD2. V gave up 5 bases and J gave up 2 bases; unmatched junction bases: 3. From germline, CDR1 is MNHEY and CDR2 SMNVEV (reference sequence). This CDR3 is 15 amino acids long. The covered CDR3 bases are TGTGCCAGCAGTCCGACTAGCGGGATCACAGATACG. This gives the protein CASSPTSGITDT. The CDR3 in full is CASSPTSGITDTQYF.

Worth noting for this clone: Sequencing ends 3 residues short of the CDR3 end; the germline J gene provides the rest. This rearrangement joins TRBV11-2 to TRBJ2-3, with D possibly being TRBD1 or TRBD2 (5 bases each). Germline CDR1 SGHAT, CDR2 FQNNGV. The CDR3 loop spans 14 amino acids. The sequenced CDR3 bases are TGTGCCAGCAGCTTCCGAGGGGCAATTGAGACG. Translated, it gives CASSFRGAIET. The full CDR3 is CASSFRGAIETQYF.

With regard to this clone: The CDR3 end is not reached by the read, which stops 3 residues before it; the germline J gene fills it in. The chain combines TRBV20-1 with TRBJ2-4, with TRBD2 matching 13 bases. The germline gives CDR1 DFQATT, CDR2 SNEGSKA (reference sequence). The trim removed 4 bases at V and 8 bases at J, leaving 5 bases unmatched. The CDR3 is 14 residues long. The part of the CDR3 DNA that was read is TGCAGTGCTAAACTAGCGGGGGGGTGGGACATT. Translating it yields CSAKLAGGWDI. The CDR3, in full, reads CSAKLAGGWDIQYF.

A word on this clone: Additional DNA sequences in this sample encode the identical CDR3. CDR3 residues: CASSLTGQGIYF. The DNA read from the CDR3 is TGTGCCAGCAGCTTAACGGGACAGGGG. J is TRBJ1-3 and V is TRBV7-2; 10 nucleotides match TRBD1. The CDR3 extends 3 residues past the end of the read, so its final part is completed from the germline J gene. Germline lookup yields CDR1 SGHTA and CDR2 FQGNSA. The CDR3 is 12 residues long. The whole variable domain, filled in from reference TRBV7-2 and TRBJ1-3, reads GAGVSQSPSNKVTEKGKDVELRCDPISGHTALYWYRQSLGQGLEFLIYFQGNSAPDKSGLPSDRFSAERTGGSVSTLTIQRTQQEDSAVYLCASSLTGQGIYFGEGSWLTVV.

As concerns this clone: From the germline J gene comes the end of the CDR3, since the read stops 3 residues before it. The V gene is TRBV28, the J gene TRBJ2-5, with 9 bases matching TRBD1. Trimming removed 1 base from V and 5 bases from J; junction bases left unmatched: 8. This CDR3 region has 16 residues. Germline V gene lookup returns CDR1 MDHEN and CDR2 SYDVKM. The CDR3 DNA, read in part, is TGTGCCAGCAGTTTATCCGGGACAGGGTACGGGGAGACC. This gives the protein CASSLSGTGYGET. The full CDR3 protein is CASSLSGTGYGETQYF. The full variable domain, its missing parts supplied by reference TRBV28 and TRBJ2-5, is DVKVTQSSRYLVKRTGEKVFLECVQDMDHENMFWYRQDPGLGLRLIYFSYDVKMKEKGDIPEGYSVSREKKERFSLILESASTNQTSMYLCASSLSGTGYGETQYFGPGTRLLVL.

Worth noting for this clone: The read is 3 residues too short to cover the CDR3 end, so that end is filled in from the germline J gene. The chain couples TRBV14 to TRBJ2-3; no clear D. This CDR3 has 15 residues. Germline V gives CDR1 SGHDN, CDR2 FVKESK. CDR3 protein: CASSQERDNKETQYF. The CDR3 bases that were read are TGTGCCAGCAGCCAAGAACGAGACAACAAAGAGACG.

Turning to this clone: From the germline J gene comes the end of the CDR3, since the read stops 3 residues before it. The chain uses TRBV7-9 and TRBJ1-4; D may be TRBD1 (6 bases). The germline V gene encodes CDR1 SEHNR and CDR2 FQNEAQ (reference sequence). The CDR3 has 14 residues. The germline V and J ends were trimmed by 5 bases and 7 bases, with 14 bases remaining between them. Here the CDR3 reads CASSLRGTSEKLFF. The CDR3 DNA, read in part, is TGTGCCAGCAGCCTAAGGGGGACGAGTGAAAAA.

As to this clone: The read ends 3 residues shy of where the CDR3 ends; the end is completed using the germline J gene. The chain joins TRBV20-1 to TRBJ1-4; 11 bases fit TRBD1. V lost 8 bases to trimming and J lost 6 bases; unmatched junction nucleotides: 8. CDR1 and CDR2 (germline): DFQATT, SNEGSKA (reference sequence). There are 14 residues in the CDR3. CDR3 sequence: CSILWTGGYEKLFF. The DNA read from the CDR3 is TGCAGTATCCTTTGGACAGGGGGCTATGAAAAA.

Remarks on this clone: Read data end 3 residues before the CDR3 end; the end is taken from the germline J gene. The chain has TRBV7-2 and TRBJ1-2; the match to TRBD1 covers 7 bases. CDR1 is SGHTA and CDR2 is FQGNSA in the germline V gene. The CDR3 length is 15 residues. The DNA read from the CDR3 is TGTGCCAGCAGCCTGATGGACAGGAGTTCCTACGAC. Its translation is CASSLMDRSSYD. The full CDR3 sequence reads CASSLMDRSSYDYTF. The variable domain in full, completed from reference TRBV7-2 and TRBJ1-2, reads GAGVSQSPSNKVTEKGKDVELRCDPISGHTALYWYRQSLGQGLEFLIYFQGNSAPDKSGLPSDRFSAERTGGSVSTLTIQRTQQEDSAVYLCASSLMDRSSYDYTFGSGTRLTVV.

Comment on this clone: The read finishes 3 residues shy of the CDR3 end, and the germline J gene is used to complete it. V usage is TRBV19 and J usage is TRBJ2-1; 9 bases are a match to TRBD2. The CDR3 runs to 14 residues. Looked up from germline, CDR1 is LNHDA and CDR2 is SQIVND (reference sequence). V was pared by 7 bases and J by 7 bases, with 8 bases of the junction left unmatched. The sequenced CDR3 bases are TGTGCCAGTAAGAGGCGGGGGGGATGGAATGAG. Protein: CASKRRGGWNE. In full, the CDR3 reads CASKRRGGWNEQFF.

Remarks on this clone: The read stops 3 residues short of the end of the CDR3; the missing end is completed from the germline J gene. The chain couples TRBV7-8 to TRBJ2-7; 7 bases map to TRBD2. Germline V gene data show CDR1 as SGHVS and CDR2 as FQNEAQ. The V and J ends lost 5 bases and 1 base, in that order; junction bases with no gene match: 8. CDR3 length: 15 residues. Here the CDR3 reads CASSPRDYQSYEQYF. Incomplete CDR3 DNA: TGTGCCAGCAGCCCCCGGGACTACCAATCCTACGAG.

Comment on this clone: Read data end 3 residues before the CDR3 end; the end is taken from the germline J gene. The V and J genes are TRBV2 and TRBJ1-1; 8 bases align to TRBD1. The germline V gene has CDR1 SNHLY and CDR2 FYNNEI. There are 14 residues in the CDR3. The covered CDR3 bases are TGTGCCAGCAAGCTCGGGCAGGGGGCTGGGGAA. This codes for CASKLGQGAGE. The whole CDR3 protein is CASKLGQGAGEAFF.

Turning to this clone: The CDR3 end is not reached by the read, which stops 3 residues before it; the germline J gene fills it in. This chain uses TRBV11-2 with TRBJ2-3; 9 bases agree with TRBD1. Trimming at V came to 6 bases and at J to 5 bases, leaving 3 bases not matched to a gene. CDR3 size: 13 residues. From germline, CDR1 is SGHAT and CDR2 FQNNGV. The CDR3 DNA, read in part, is TGTGCCAGCAGGGACAGGGGAGGAGATACG. Translating gives CASRDRGGDT. The whole CDR3 reads CASRDRGGDTQYF.

Note on this clone: The read comes to an end 3 residues before the CDR3 does, leaving the germline J gene to fill in the end. The genes are TRBV5-1 and TRBJ2-1, with 7 bases that match TRBD1. Looked up from germline, CDR1 is SGHRS and CDR2 is YFSETQ. The CDR3 contains 15 residues. V lost 0 bases and J lost 4; bases outside the gene matches: 4. The sequenced CDR3 bases are TGCGCCAGCAGCTTGGAGGGACAGCAATACAATGAG. Its translation: CASSLEGQQYNE. The whole CDR3 reads CASSLEGQQYNEQFF.

Comments on this clone: Read coverage stops 3 residues before the CDR3 terminus; the germline J gene supplies the remainder. The genes are TRBV7-2 and TRBJ2-5; tentatively, D is TRBD1 (5 bases). The CDR3 runs to 14 residues. CDR1 and CDR2 (germline): SGHTA, FQGNSA. The V end was cut by 2 bases, the J end by 7 bases, with 14 bases between. CDR3 protein: CASSLSAGLMTQYF. The part of the CDR3 DNA that was read is TGTGCCAGCAGCTTATCGGCAGGGCTCATGACC.

Points on this clone: The read is 3 residues too short to cover the CDR3 end, so that end is filled in from the germline J gene. The chain employs TRBV5-6 and TRBJ2-7; TRBD1 matches at 8 bases. Germline CDR1 SGHDT, CDR2 YYEEEE. The CDR3 spans 14 residues. V gave up 6 bases and J gave up 3 bases; unmatched junction bases: 8. This CDR3 is CASTGTGALYEQYF. Partial CDR3 DNA: TGTGCCAGCACCGGGACAGGAGCCCTCTACGAG.

As concerns this clone: Coverage ceases 3 residues before the CDR3 finishes, and the germline J gene fills in the end. The chain uses TRBV5-1 and TRBJ1-2; maybe TRBD1 (6 bases). This CDR3 spans 14 amino acids. Per the germline V gene, CDR1 is SGHRS and CDR2 is YFSETQ. The sequenced CDR3 bases are TGCGCCAGCAGCACAGGGACCGCCCGGGAGGGC. Amino acids: CASSTGTAREG. Given in full, the CDR3 is CASSTGTAREGYTF.

Details on this clone: The read stops 3 residues short of the end of the CDR3; the missing end is completed from the germline J gene. The chain combines TRBV19 with TRBJ1-2, with 8 bases aligning to TRBD1. Germline V gene data show CDR1 as LNHDA and CDR2 as SQIVND (reference sequence). This CDR3 has 13 amino acids. CDR3 region: CASSLRTGYDYTF. The CDR3 bases that were read are TGTGCCAGTAGCCTACGGACAGGGTACGAC.

In regard to this clone: Read sequence stops 3 residues before the CDR3 end, and the germline J gene provides the missing end. This rearrangement joins TRBV2 to TRBJ1-2; D possibly corresponds to TRBD1 (5 bases). There are 15 residues in the CDR3. Germline V gives CDR1 SNHLY, CDR2 FYNNEI. CDR3 loop: CASSTGTSGGDTYTF. CDR3 bases read: TGTGCCAGCAGTACTGGGACTAGCGGGGGAGATACC.

Notes on this clone: The read comes to an end 3 residues before the CDR3 does, leaving the germline J gene to fill in the end. V usage is TRBV20-1 and J usage is TRBJ2-2, with D perhaps TRBD1 (5 bases). The germline V gene has CDR1 DFQATT and CDR2 SNEGSKA (reference sequence). The CDR3 totals 14 residues. The CDR3 DNA, read in part, is TGCAGTGCTGAGACTGACAGCCTCAATGAAAAG. It is translated as CSAETDSLNEK. The entire CDR3 protein is CSAETDSLNEKLFF.

Worth noting for this clone: The read terminates 3 residues ahead of where the CDR3 ends, so the germline J gene completes it. The V and J genes are TRBV20-1 and TRBJ1-5; D unresolved. This CDR3 is built from 12 residues. Germline CDR1 and CDR2: DFQATT and SNEGSKA (reference sequence). Trimming removed 1 base at V and 7 bases at J, with 8 bases between. The CDR3 bases that were read are TGCAGTGCTAGAGCCGCAGGCCAGCCC. Translating gives CSARAAGQP. The CDR3 as a whole reads CSARAAGQPQHF.

As regards this clone: The read gets to within 3 residues of the CDR3 end, and the germline J gene fills in the rest. V is TRBV30 and J is TRBJ2-7; 11 positions match TRBD2. J was trimmed by 2 bases and V by 2 bases; bases with no gene match: 5. Germline assignment: CDR1 GTSNPN and CDR2 SVGIG (reference sequence). The CDR3 has 15 residues. Here the CDR3 reads CAWSLGLADTYEQYF. CDR3 bases read: TGTGCCTGGAGTTTGGGACTAGCGGATACCTACGAG.